The clone carrying this T cell receptor (beta chain) was seen a handful of times. Its matching antigen is unknown. From 5'RACE with constant-segment primers came TCR alpha and TCR beta cDNA libraries that carried sample barcodes and UMIs. TCRdb called the 5' RACE reads again in MiXCR, with one record for every CDR3 protein. Of some 450,000 distinct CDR3 sequences listed, around 18% were seen once; the top ten hold roughly 8.4%. The sample is drawn from a study of T-cell memory formation after mild COVID-19. Broader study findings: Memory from before infection featured some responding clones, which suggests cross-reactive memory joined. Whether second-wave clones peaking at day 37 were SARS-CoV-2 specific went unconfirmed. Contracting clones from day 15 to 85 showed balanced CD4/CD8; later expanders favored CD4+.

CDR1 and CDR2 (germline): DFQATT, SNEGSKA (reference sequence). V lost 5 bases, J lost 4 bases, and 18 bases stayed unmatched. CDR3 length: 17 amino acids. The specimen sequenced was PBMCs or a T cell subset sorted from them (not recorded which). The chain carries TRBV20-1 and TRBJ2-7; TRBD2 aligns across 9 bases. This sequence originates from an adult woman who had mild COVID-19 (a few samples of this study predate the infection). Cell type and time point are not known. The CDR3 spells CSALNPATSGVRYEQYF. The DNA for the CDR3 is TGCAGTGCTCTCAACCCCGCGACTAGCGGCGTTCGGTACGAGCAGTACTTC.